One T cell receptor (beta chain) is described in this entry. This record belongs to a study of blood T cell repertoires in COVID-19. Cohorts were based on clinical histories the participants reported. The study recruited exposed participants who had met a COVID-19 case within 2 weeks before entry. In the source study's methods: Reference gene primers were amplified, and this amplification served to estimate nucleated cell counts. This table comes from immunoSEQ multiplex PCR, and its TCRdb copy is limited to in-frame clones, with some not included. V and J calls and clone size are those listed in that table; D and trimming were worked out from the DNA. The table lists 200,000 to 300,000 clones, 90% of them singletons, with around 0.87% in the top ten. Input material: PBMCs or T cells enriched from blood (not recorded which). This receptor was obtained from a man aged 45-65 years who had been exposed to COVID-19.

The CDR3 protein is CASSRGDSSTDTQYF. The CDR3 DNA sequence: TGTGCCAGCTCACGGGGCGACTCTAGCACAGATACGCAGTATTTT. This chain uses TRBV18 with TRBJ2-3; perhaps TRBD1 as D (5 bases). Trimming took 4 bases from V and 0 from J, leaving 11 bases between them. The CDR3 has 15 residues. Germline V gene data show CDR1 as KGHSH and CDR2 as LQKENI.